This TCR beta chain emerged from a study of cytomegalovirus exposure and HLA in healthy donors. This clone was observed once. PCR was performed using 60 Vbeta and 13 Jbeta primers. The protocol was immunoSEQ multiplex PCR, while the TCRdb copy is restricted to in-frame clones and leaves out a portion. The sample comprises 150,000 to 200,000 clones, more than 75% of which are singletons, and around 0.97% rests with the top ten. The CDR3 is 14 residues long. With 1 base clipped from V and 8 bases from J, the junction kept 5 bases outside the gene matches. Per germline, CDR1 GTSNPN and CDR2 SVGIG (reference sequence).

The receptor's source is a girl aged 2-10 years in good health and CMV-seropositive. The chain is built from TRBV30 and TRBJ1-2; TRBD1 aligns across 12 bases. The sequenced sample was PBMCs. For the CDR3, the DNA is TGTGCCTGGAGTGCCGGGACAGGGGGCCAAGGCTACACCTTC. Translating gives CAWSAGTGGQGYTF.